This T cell receptor beta chain originates from a study of cytomegalovirus exposure and HLA in healthy donors. Across the study: Later, an analysis reported that the 120 or so validation repertoires had used the same platform as the approximately 720 first-cohort repertoires.

About this clone: Its target is not known.

Points from the study as a whole: The tendency of first-cohort TCR clusters to co-occur in the 100 to 150 validation repertoires was identified by a subsequent analysis. It was reportedly the case that the classifier diagnosed cytomegalovirus status with high specificity and sensitivity.

CDR3 size: 16 residues. With 8 bases clipped from V and 1 base from J, the junction kept 10 bases outside the gene matches. Some clones are missing from TCRdb's copy, which holds only in-frame ones; the method was immunoSEQ multiplex PCR. The sample has around 80,000 clones; approximately 96% are singletons. The chain is built from TRBV23-1 and TRBJ2-3, with TRBD2 identical over 9 bases. TRBV23-1 is given ORF status, its function remaining uncertain. This TCR was sampled from a woman under 30 in good health and CMV-seronegative. The sequencing sample was made of PBMCs. The DNA of the CDR3 is TGCGCCAGCGGTACGATATGCGGGGGGGGCACAGATACGCAGTATTTT. Translation gives CASGTICGGGTDTQYF.